This TCR beta chain was recorded in a study of a mutant IDH1 vaccine in newly diagnosed glioma. Across the whole study: Once 4-6 weeks had passed after radiotherapy alone, vaccination started, or it started with temozolomide cycles. Earlier therapy was either radiotherapy, temozolomide, or both, and most got both.

Time point noted: week 35, safety follow-up. Vaccination comprised doses that each held 300 ug of mutant IDH1 20-mer peptide, plus topical imiquimod. New IDH1-mutant, ATRX-lost WHO grade 3 or 4 astrocytomas occurred in donors. Profiling relied on immunoSEQ multiplex PCR, and the TCRdb table lists in-frame clones only, not all of them. The sample lists about 50,000 clones; around four fifths were seen once. V was cut by 2 bases and J by 7 bases, with 12 bases left in between. The CDR3 length is 14 residues. Germline values: CDR1 MGHDK, CDR2 SYGVNS. A note on this clone: Antigen unknown.

The material sequenced was PBMCs, taken from a glioma patient whose treatment included an IDH1 peptide vaccine. The TCR originated in a woman between 18 and 29 years old with glioma. The V and J genes are TRBV25-1 and TRBJ1-5; possible D gene TRBD1, 6 bases. In nucleotides, the CDR3 is TGTGCCAGCAGTGAAAGTGGGGGGCGGCAGCCCCAGCATTTT. Protein: CASSESGGRQPQHF.